This TCR beta chain appears in the sequencing data of a study of blood T cell repertoires in COVID-19. V lost 4 bases to trimming and J lost 2 bases, with 12 bases between them. CDR3 size: 14 residues. Germline-derived CDR1 and CDR2 are MGHRA and YSYEKL. Data came from immunoSEQ multiplex PCR; TCRdb stores just in-frame clones and leaves some out. The sample includes about 44,000 clones, roughly 90% of them seen just once. J is TRBJ2-7 and V is TRBV4-1; D may be TRBD2 (5 bases). The origin of this receptor is a human donor in a cohort sampled during active COVID-19. Sequencing used peripheral blood. CDR3 in amino acids: CASSLGLGAYEQYF. CDR3 nucleotides: TGCGCCAGCAGCCTCGGACTTGGGGCCTACGAGCAGTACTTC.